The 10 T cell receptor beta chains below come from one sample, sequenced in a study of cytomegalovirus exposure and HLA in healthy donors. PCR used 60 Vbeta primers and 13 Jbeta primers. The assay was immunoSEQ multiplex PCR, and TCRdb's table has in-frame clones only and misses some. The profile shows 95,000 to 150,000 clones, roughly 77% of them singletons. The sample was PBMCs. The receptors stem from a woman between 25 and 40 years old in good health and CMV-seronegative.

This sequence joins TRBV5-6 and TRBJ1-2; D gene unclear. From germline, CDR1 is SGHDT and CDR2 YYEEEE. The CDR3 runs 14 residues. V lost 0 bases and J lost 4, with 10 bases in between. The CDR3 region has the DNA TGTGCCAGCAGCTTGGACAGTTTGATCTATGGCTACACCTTC. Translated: CASSLDSLIYGYTF.

The CDR3 loop reads CASSYSGGEAFF. CDR3 nucleotides: TGTGCCAGCAGTTACTCGGGGGGTGAAGCTTTCTTT. V and J are TRBV6-5 and TRBJ1-1; TRBD1 is a possible D gene (5 bases). Between the trimmed V and J ends, which lost 0 bases and 7 bases, there was a span of 6 bases. The CDR3 is made up of 12 amino acids. The germline CDR1 and CDR2 sequences are MNHEY and SVGAGI.

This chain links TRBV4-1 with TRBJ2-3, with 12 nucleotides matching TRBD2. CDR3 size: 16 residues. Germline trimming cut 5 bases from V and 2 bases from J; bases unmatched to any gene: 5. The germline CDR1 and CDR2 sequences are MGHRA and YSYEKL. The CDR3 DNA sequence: TGCGCCAGCAGCGGACGACTAGCGGGGGTCACAGATACGCAGTATTTT. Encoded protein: CASSGRLAGVTDTQYF.

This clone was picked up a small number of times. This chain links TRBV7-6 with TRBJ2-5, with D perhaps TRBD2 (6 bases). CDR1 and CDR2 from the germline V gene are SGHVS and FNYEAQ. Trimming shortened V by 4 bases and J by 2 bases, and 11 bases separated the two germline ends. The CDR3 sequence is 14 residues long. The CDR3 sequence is CASSYSAGQETQYF. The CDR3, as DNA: TGTGCCAGCAGCTACTCGGCGGGACAAGAGACCCAGTACTTC.

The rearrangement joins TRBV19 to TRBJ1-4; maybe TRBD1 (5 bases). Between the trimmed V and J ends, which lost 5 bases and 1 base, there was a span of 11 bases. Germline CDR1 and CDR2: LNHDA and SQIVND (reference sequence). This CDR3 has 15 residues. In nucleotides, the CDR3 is TGTGCCAGTAGTGGGGCTAGTGGAACTAATGAAAAACTGTTTTTT. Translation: CASSGASGTNEKLFF. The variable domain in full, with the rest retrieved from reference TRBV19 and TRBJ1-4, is DGGITQSPKYLFRKEGQNVTLSCEQNLNHDAMYWYRQDPGQGLRLIYYSQIVNDFQKGDIAEGYSVSREKKESFPLTVTSAQKNPTAFYLCASSGASGTNEKLFFGSGTQLSVL.

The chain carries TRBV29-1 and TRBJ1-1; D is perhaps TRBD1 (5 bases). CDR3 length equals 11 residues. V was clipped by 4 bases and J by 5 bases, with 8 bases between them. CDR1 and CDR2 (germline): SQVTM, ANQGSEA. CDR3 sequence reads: CSVAPGTEAFF. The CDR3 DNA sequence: TGCAGCGTTGCCCCAGGGACTGAAGCTTTCTTT.

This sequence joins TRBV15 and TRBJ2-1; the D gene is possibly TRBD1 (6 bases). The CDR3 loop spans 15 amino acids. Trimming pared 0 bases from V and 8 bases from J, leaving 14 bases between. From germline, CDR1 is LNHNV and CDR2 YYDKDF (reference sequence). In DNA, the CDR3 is TGTGCCACCAGCAGAGAACAGGGCATCCGGGATGAGCAGTTCTTC. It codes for CATSREQGIRDEQFF.

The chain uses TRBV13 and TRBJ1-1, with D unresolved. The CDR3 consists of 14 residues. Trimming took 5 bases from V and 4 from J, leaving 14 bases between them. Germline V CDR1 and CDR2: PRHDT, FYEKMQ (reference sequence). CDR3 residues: CASSTELGGTEAFF. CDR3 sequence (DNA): TGTGCCAGCAGCACCGAACTCGGTGGCACTGAAGCTTTCTTT.

CDR3 sequence: CASSYPLFGRQYGYTF. In nucleotides, the CDR3 is TGTGCCAGCAGTTACCCCCTCTTCGGCAGGCAGTATGGCTACACCTTC. The chain employs TRBV7-9 and TRBJ1-2, with D hard to call. Per the germline V gene, CDR1 is SEHNR and CDR2 is FQNEAQ (reference sequence). The CDR3 sequence is 16 residues long. Trimming removed 6 bases at V and 5 bases at J, with 22 bases between.

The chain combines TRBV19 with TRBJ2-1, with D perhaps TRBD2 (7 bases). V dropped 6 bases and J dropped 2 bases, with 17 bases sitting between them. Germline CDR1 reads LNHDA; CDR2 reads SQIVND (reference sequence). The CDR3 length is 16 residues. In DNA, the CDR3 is TGTGCCAGTAGCTTTCGGGGAGGGGGACCCTACAATGAGCAGTTCTTC. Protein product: CASSFRGGGPYNEQFF. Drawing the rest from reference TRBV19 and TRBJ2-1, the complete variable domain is DGGITQSPKYLFRKEGQNVTLSCEQNLNHDAMYWYRQDPGQGLRLIYYSQIVNDFQKGDIAEGYSVSREKKESFPLTVTSAQKNPTAFYLCASSFRGGGPYNEQFFGPGTRLTVL.